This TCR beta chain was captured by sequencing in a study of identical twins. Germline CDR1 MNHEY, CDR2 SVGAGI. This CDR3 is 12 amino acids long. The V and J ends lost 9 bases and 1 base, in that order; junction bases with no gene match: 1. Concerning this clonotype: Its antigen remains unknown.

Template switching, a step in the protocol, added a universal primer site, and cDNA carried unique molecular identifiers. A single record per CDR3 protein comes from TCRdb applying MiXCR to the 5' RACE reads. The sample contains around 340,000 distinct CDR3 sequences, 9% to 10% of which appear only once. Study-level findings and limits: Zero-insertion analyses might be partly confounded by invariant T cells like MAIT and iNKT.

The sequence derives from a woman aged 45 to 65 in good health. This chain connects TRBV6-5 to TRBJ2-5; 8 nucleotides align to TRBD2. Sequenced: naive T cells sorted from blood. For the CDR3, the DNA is TGTGCCAGTGGGACTAGCCAAGAGACCCAGTACTTC. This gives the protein CASGTSQETQYF.